Listed below are T cell receptor beta chains from one sample, sequenced in a study of blood T cell repertoires in COVID-19. Profiling relied on immunoSEQ multiplex PCR, and the TCRdb table lists in-frame clones only, not all of them. Among about 220,000 clones, about 79% were seen once, and the ten largest hold 3% to 3.5%. Source material: PBMCs or T cells enriched from blood (not recorded which). Receptor source: a woman aged 60 to 75 who had recovered from COVID-19. Each CDR3 is given with its conserved first and last residue. The D gene is left open where the match is weak. Size tells how often a clone was seen (once, few, many) or the class of an expanded clone, and some rows leave it out.

J	size	V	D	DNA	CDR3
TRBJ1-1	NA	TRBV19	TRBD1	TGTGCCAGTAGTAAAGATGGACAGGGGGGTTCCACTGAAGCTTTCTTT	CASSKDGQGGSTEAFF
TRBJ2-1	NA	TRBV14	NA	TGTGCCAGCTCCGCTAGGGGGAATGAGCAGTTCTTC	CASSARGNEQFF
TRBJ2-5	NA	TRBV7-2	TRBD2	TGTGCCAGCAGCTTTTCGGGACTAGGCGGAGAGACCCAGTACTTC	CASSFSGLGGETQYF
TRBJ1-1	NA	TRBV5-1	NA	TGCGCCAGCAGCCTTAAGAACACTGAAGCTTTCTTT	CASSLKNTEAFF
TRBJ2-7	medium-sized	TRBV19	TRBD1	TGTGCCACCTCAACCGGGACAGTTGGAGACTACGAGCAGTACTTC	CATSTGTVGDYEQYF
TRBJ1-5	few	TRBV2	NA	TGTGCCGCGCGGGAGGCAGGAGAGCCCCAGCATTTT	CAAREAGEPQHF
TRBJ2-7	NA	TRBV6-5	NA	TGTGCCAGCAGCTTACGGATCGGACAGTCCTACGAGCAGTACTTC	CASSLRIGQSYEQYF
TRBJ2-5	NA	TRBV5-4	NA	TGTGCCAGCAGCTTGAAAAACTCAAACCAAGAGACCCAGTACTTC	CASSLKNSNQETQYF
TRBJ1-2	NA	TRBV3-1/TRBV3-2	TRBD1	TGTGCCAGCAGCGCACCGGAGGGGGCCTATGGCTACACCTTC	CASSAPEGAYGYTF
TRBJ2-5	NA	TRBV7-2	NA	TGTGCCAGCAGCATGACTAGATCCCAAGAGACCCAGTACTTC	CASSMTRSQETQYF
TRBJ2-1	NA	TRBV4-2	TRBD2	TGTGCCAGCAGCCAAGATTGGGTAGCGGGGATATACAATGAGCAGTTCTTC	CASSQDWVAGIYNEQFF
TRBJ2-5	NA	TRBV2	TRBD2	TGTGCCAGCAGGCGGGAGAGAGAGACCCAGTACTTC	CASRRERETQYF
TRBJ1-5	NA	TRBV5-5	TRBD1	TGTGCCAGCGGTGAGACAGGGTATAGCAATCAGCCCCAGCATTTT	CASGETGYSNQPQHF
TRBJ2-1	NA	TRBV11-2	TRBD2	TGTGCCAGCAGCTCCCCTAGCGGGAGGGCCGCTGGCTACAATGAGCAGTTCTTC	CASSSPSGRAAGYNEQFF
TRBJ2-7	NA	TRBV11-2	NA	TGTGCCAGCAGCTTAAAGACGGAGGGCTCCTACGAGCAGTACTTC	CASSLKTEGSYEQYF
TRBJ2-7	once	TRBV2	NA	TGTGCCAGCAGTTTCTATACCGGCTCCTACGAGCAGTACTTC	CASSFYTGSYEQYF
TRBJ1-4	NA	TRBV5-1	NA	TGCGCCAGCAAGTCGGGCAGGGTGGAGGAAAAACTGTTTTTT	CASKSGRVEEKLFF
TRBJ1-1	NA	TRBV9	TRBD1	TGTGCCAGCAGCGTACGGGCAGGGGGTTTCACTGAAGCTTTCTTT	CASSVRAGGFTEAFF
TRBJ2-7	NA	TRBV18	TRBD1	TGTGCCAGCTCATCCTGGACAGGTGGGAAGGAGCAGTACTTC	CASSSWTGGKEQYF
TRBJ1-3	NA	TRBV28	TRBD1	TGTGCCAGCAGTTCGCCGGGGACAGGGGGCGGAAACACCATATATTTT	CASSSPGTGGGNTIYF
TRBJ2-7	NA	TRBV7-2	TRBD1	TGTGCCAGCAGCGGGGAGGGACAGGGGCGCGAGCAGTACTTC	CASSGEGQGREQYF
TRBJ1-1	once	TRBV10-3	TRBD1	TGTGCCATCAGTGAGCGGGGACAGGGGAACACTGAAGCTTTCTTT	CAISERGQGNTEAFF
TRBJ2-3	NA	TRBV3-1/TRBV3-2	NA	TGTGCCAGCAGCCCCGGGAAGAACACAGATACGCAGTATTTT	CASSPGKNTDTQYF
TRBJ2-1	NA	TRBV23-1	NA	TGCGCCAGCAGTCGAGAGCGGGTCAGCTCCTACAATGAGCAGTTCTTC	CASSRERVSSYNEQFF
TRBJ1-3	NA	TRBV7-9	NA	TGTGCCAGCAGCTTGAGGACCGGGGGGATCTCTGGAAACACCATATATTTT	CASSLRTGGISGNTIYF
TRBJ1-2	NA	TRBV6-5	NA	TGTGCCAGCAGGGGAGCTGGACGGGTCAGGGGCTACACCTTC	CASRGAGRVRGYTF
TRBJ1-6	NA	TRBV3-1/TRBV3-2	NA	TGTGCCAGCAGCCAACAGGGGTTGAGCCATAATTCACCCCTCCACTTT	CASSQQGLSHNSPLHF
TRBJ2-3	NA	TRBV7-2	NA	TGTGCCAGCAGCACAGGGAGGGAGTCAGATACGCAGTATTTT	CASSTGRESDTQYF
TRBJ2-6	NA	TRBV27	NA	TGTGCCAGCAGTCGGACACTTTCTGGGGCCAACGTCCTGACTTTC	CASSRTLSGANVLTF
TRBJ1-3	once	TRBV25-1	NA	TGTGCCAGCAGTGAATTAGGGGGGGCGCGCGGAAACACCATATATTTT	CASSELGGARGNTIYF
TRBJ2-7	NA	TRBV5-6	TRBD2	TGTGCCAGCAGCTCGGGGACGGCGGGAGGAACCTACGAGCAGTACTTC	CASSSGTAGGTYEQYF
TRBJ1-3	few	TRBV19	NA	TGTGCCAGTAGTATTGCGGCCCGCTCTGGAAACACCATATATTTT	CASSIAARSGNTIYF
TRBJ2-7	few	TRBV28	NA	TGTGCCAGCAGTTCAAACTACGAGCAGTACTTC	CASSSNYEQYF
TRBJ1-2	once	TRBV5-6	TRBD1	TGTGCCAGCAGCTTGACCGGGACAGGAGACTATGGCTACACCTTC	CASSLTGTGDYGYTF
TRBJ2-2	NA	TRBV10-3	TRBD1	TGTGCCATCAGGACGACAGGGGACACCGGGGAGCTGTTTTTT	CAIRTTGDTGELFF
TRBJ1-3	NA	TRBV18	TRBD1	TGTGCCAGCTCACCCTTGACAGGGCGGTCTGGAAACACCATATATTTT	CASSPLTGRSGNTIYF
TRBJ2-7	NA	TRBV11-2	TRBD1	TGTGCCAGCAGCCGGGACAGCCTCTACGAGCAGTACTTC	CASSRDSLYEQYF